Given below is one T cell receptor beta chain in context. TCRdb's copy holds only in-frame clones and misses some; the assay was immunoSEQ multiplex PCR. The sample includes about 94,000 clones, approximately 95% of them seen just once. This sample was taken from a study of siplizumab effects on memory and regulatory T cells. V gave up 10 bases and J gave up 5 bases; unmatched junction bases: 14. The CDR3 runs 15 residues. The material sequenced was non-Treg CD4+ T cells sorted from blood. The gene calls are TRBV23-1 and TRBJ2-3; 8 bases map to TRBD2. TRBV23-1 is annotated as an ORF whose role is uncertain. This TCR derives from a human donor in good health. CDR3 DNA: TGCGCCACCTGGGGGGGCGGGGGGCGGCGAGATACGCAGTATTTT. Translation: CATWGGGGRRDTQYF.